This T cell receptor beta chain derives from a study of cytomegalovirus exposure and HLA in healthy donors. TCRdb's copy holds only in-frame clones and misses some; the assay was immunoSEQ multiplex PCR. This table holds around 300,000 clones, just over 85% found once. In germline, CDR1 is MNHEY, CDR2 SMNVEV (reference sequence). The CDR3 sequence is 14 residues long. V dropped 2 bases and J dropped 1 base, with 8 bases sitting between them. The sample taken for sequencing was PBMCs. The chain links TRBV27 to TRBJ1-1; a weak D match, TRBD1 (6 bases). The sequence derives from a woman under 30 in good health and CMV-seronegative. The CDR3 nucleotides are TGTGCCAGCAGTTTAGAACAGGGGAACACTGAAGCTTTCTTT. Protein sequence: CASSLEQGNTEAFF.